The 29 T cell receptor beta chains listed next were all sequenced from one sample in a study of beta chain features in type 1 diabetes. Reverse transcribing all isolated RNA meant expressed TCRB transcripts were sequenced. The data were produced by immunoSEQ multiplex PCR, yet TCRdb's version contains in-frame clones alone and is incomplete. The table has about 240,000 clones, about 30% seen once. Sequenced: central memory CD4+ T cells from blood. The receptors were sampled from a man aged 30 to 39 in good health.

The table lists this clone with a few counts. The chain has TRBV27 and TRBJ2-1; 8 bases match TRBD2. The CDR3 consists of 17 residues. CDR1 is MNHEY and CDR2 is SMNVEV in the germline V gene (reference sequence). The V and J ends lost 5 bases and 5 bases, in that order; junction bases with no gene match: 14. The CDR3 DNA sequence: TGTGCCAGCAGTACACCCCGAGGTAGCGGGGTCAACAATGAGCAGTTCTTC. Its translation: CASSTPRGSGVNNEQFF.

The chain joins TRBV29-1 to TRBJ2-5; tentatively, D is TRBD1 (7 bases). Germline V lookup: CDR1 SQVTM, CDR2 ANQGSEA. Trimming removed 7 bases at V and 3 bases at J, with 15 bases between. The CDR3 extends over 13 amino acids. Written as DNA, the CDR3 is TGCAGCGAAAAGGGGGCTAGCGAAGAGACCCAGTACTTC. Translation gives CSEKGASEETQYF.

This clone was picked up one time. This chain joins TRBV6-5 and TRBJ1-1, with no clear D. Looked up from germline, CDR1 is MNHEY and CDR2 is SVGAGI. Trimming pared 3 bases from V and 1 base from J, leaving 12 bases between. The CDR3 is 15 amino acids. In DNA, the CDR3 is TGTGCCAGCAGTTATTCTTTCCAGAAGAACACTGAAGCTTTCTTT. It yields the protein CASSYSFQKNTEAFF.

There are a few counts of this clone. The rearrangement uses TRBV10-1 and TRBJ2-7; a possible D gene is TRBD2 (6 bases). The CDR3 contains 13 residues. Trimming took off 6 bases at V and 2 bases at J, with 11 bases between the two ends. Germline loops: CDR1 WNHNN, CDR2 SYGVQD (reference sequence). CDR3 DNA: TGCGCCAGCAGCCGGGACTTCACCTACGAGCAGTACTTC. Amino acid sequence: CASSRDFTYEQYF.

The V gene is TRBV19, the J gene TRBJ1-2; no definite D call. This CDR3 has 12 amino acids. With 5 bases removed from V and 10 bases from J, the gap between germline ends came to 14 bases. Germline V CDR1 and CDR2: LNHDA, SQIVND (reference sequence). This chain's CDR3 is CASSPLQGDYTF. Here the CDR3 DNA reads TGTGCCAGTAGTCCCCTACAAGGTGACTACACCTTC.

This clone has just a few counts. The rearrangement links TRBV29-1 to TRBJ1-5; D perhaps matches TRBD1 (5 bases). Germline V gene lookup returns CDR1 SQVTM and CDR2 ANQGSEA. V lost 6 bases to trimming and J lost 2 bases, with 11 bases between them. The CDR3 totals 13 residues. The CDR3 nucleotides read TGCAGCGTGGGAGCGGGGGGCAATCAGCCCCAGCATTTT. Its protein product is CSVGAGGNQPQHF.

This clone was detected a few times. This rearrangement joins TRBV7-2 to TRBJ2-4, with D possibly being TRBD1 (7 bases). Germline loops: CDR1 SGHTA, CDR2 FQGNSA. The CDR3 spans 14 residues. V was pared by 5 bases and J by 8 bases, with 16 bases between. CDR3 in DNA: TGTGCCAGCAGCGCCCGACAGGGAGGAGACATTCAGTACTTC. It translates to CASSARQGGDIQYF.

This clone was seen at least ten times. The chain combines TRBV28 with TRBJ2-1; tentative D call: TRBD1 (6 bases). The CDR3 runs to 13 residues. The germline V gene has CDR1 MDHEN and CDR2 SYDVKM. With 8 bases removed from V and 4 bases from J, the gap between germline ends came to 12 bases. CDR3 residues: CASRGQSYNEQFF. The CDR3 region has the DNA TGTGCCAGCCGAGGACAGTCTTACAATGAGCAGTTCTTC.

CDR3 in DNA: TGCGCCAGCAGCCAAGGACTAGCGGGTAGCACAGATACGCAGTATTTT. Amino acids: CASSQGLAGSTDTQYF. The chain employs TRBV5-1 and TRBJ2-3; 11 nucleotides line up with TRBD2. V was pared by 4 bases and J by 0 bases, with 4 bases of the junction left unmatched. This CDR3 has 16 residues. CDR1 and CDR2 from the germline V gene are SGHRS and YFSETQ.

This clone was observed a single time. For the CDR3, the DNA is TGTGCCAGCAGCAAACAGGGTTTCGGTAACTATGGCTACACCTTC. This gives the protein CASSKQGFGNYGYTF. The chain links TRBV9 to TRBJ1-2; D may be TRBD1 (6 bases). Germline V gene data show CDR1 as SGDLS and CDR2 as YYNGEE. This CDR3 region has 15 residues. Trimming pared 4 bases from V and 1 base from J, leaving 14 bases between. The full variable domain, completed using reference TRBV9 and TRBJ1-2, is DSGVTQTPKHLITATGQRVTLRCSPRSGDLSVYWYQQSLDQGLQFLIQYYNGEERAKGNILERFSAQQFPDLHSELNLSSLELGDSALYFCASSKQGFGNYGYTFGSGTRLTVV.

This clone was observed a few times. The chain recombines TRBV29-1 with TRBJ2-3; D is perhaps TRBD1 (5 bases). Germline loops: CDR1 SQVTM, CDR2 ANQGSEA. Deletions cut 7 bases from V and 0 bases from J, with 8 bases between. The length of the CDR3 is 12 residues. CDR3 in amino acids: CSAGHSTDTQYF. CDR3 bases: TGCAGCGCCGGACACAGCACAGATACGCAGTATTTT.

A few counts support this clone. The chain employs TRBV29-1 and TRBJ2-3; D perhaps matches TRBD2 (5 bases). Per germline, CDR1 SQVTM and CDR2 ANQGSEA. The V end was cut by 7 bases, the J end by 2 bases, with 13 bases between. The CDR3 length is 13 residues. The CDR3 region is CSALRAPTDTQYF. The CDR3 bases are TGCAGCGCCCTGCGGGCCCCCACAGATACGCAGTATTTT.

This clone was seen a handful of times. The J gene is TRBJ2-1, the V gene TRBV30; 10 nucleotides align to TRBD2. This CDR3 spans 14 amino acids. CDR1 and CDR2 (germline): GTSNPN, SVGIG (reference sequence). The trim removed 2 bases at V and 3 bases at J, leaving 1 base unmatched. The CDR3 here is CAWSWTSGYNEQFF. As DNA, the CDR3 is TGTGCCTGGAGTTGGACTAGCGGCTACAATGAGCAGTTCTTC.

On this clone: Other nucleotide sequences from this sample produce the same CDR3. V and J are TRBV7-9 and TRBJ1-1, with D unclear. The germline CDR1 and CDR2 sequences are SEHNR and FQNEAQ (reference sequence). V was shortened by 1 base and J by 1 base, with 7 bases between the two germline ends. This CDR3 has 14 residues. CDR3 DNA: TGTGCCAGCAGCTTAGGGCAAACGAACACTGAAGCTTTCTTT. This translates into CASSLGQTNTEAFF.

The CDR3 DNA reads TGCGCCAGCAGCTTGGACGGGAGTAACACCGGGGAGCTGTTTTTT. Translating gives CASSLDGSNTGELFF. The rearrangement links TRBV5-1 to TRBJ2-2, with a tentative D call TRBD2 (6 bases). V was clipped by 0 bases and J by 2 bases, with 8 bases between them. Germline CDR1 is SGHRS and CDR2 is YFSETQ. The CDR3 has 15 amino acids.

This chain links TRBV4-1 with TRBJ2-1, with TRBD2 as a possible D gene (6 bases). The CDR3 has 16 amino acids. Germline CDR1 and CDR2: MGHRA and YSYEKL. V lost 3 bases and J lost 8, with 20 bases in between. The CDR3 sequence is CASSHIVRGRPHEQFF. In DNA, the CDR3 is TGCGCCAGCAGCCATATCGTGCGGGGCAGACCTCATGAGCAGTTCTTC.

The chain recombines TRBV6-6 with TRBJ2-1; D gene uncertain. CDR3 length: 16 amino acids. Germline V CDR1 and CDR2: MNHNY, SVGAGI (reference sequence). V was cut by 2 bases and J by 5 bases, with 16 bases left in between. The CDR3 DNA sequence: TGTGCCAGCAGTTACGCGGCGTACGGGCGAAACAATGAGCAGTTCTTC. The encoded protein is CASSYAAYGRNNEQFF.

This sequence joins TRBV7-6 and TRBJ2-7; D remains ambiguous. CDR1 and CDR2 from the germline V gene are SGHVS and FNYEAQ. V dropped 4 bases and J dropped 0 bases, with 13 bases sitting between them. This CDR3 is 15 amino acids long. CDR3 bases: TGTGCCAGCAGCTGTCCCTATCCGAGCTCCTACGAGCAGTACTTC. It specifies CASSCPYPSSYEQYF. The variable domain in full, with the rest retrieved from reference TRBV7-6 and TRBJ2-7, is GAGVSQSPRYKVTKRGQDVALRCDPISGHVSLYWYRQALGQGPEFLTYFNYEAQQDKSGLPNDRFSAERPEGSISTLTIQRTEQRDSAMYRCASSCPYPSSYEQYFGPGTRLTVT.

The chain has TRBV14 and TRBJ2-3; D unresolved. In germline, CDR1 is SGHDN, CDR2 FVKESK. The V end lost 4 bases, the J end lost 4 bases, and 9 bases lay between the germline ends. The length of the CDR3 is 13 residues. The CDR3 nucleotides are TGTGCCAGCAGCCCCCTAACAGCAGATACGCAGTATTTT. It encodes CASSPLTADTQYF.

The V and J genes are TRBV10-3 and TRBJ2-1; TRBD1 matches 7 bases. Per germline, CDR1 ENHRY and CDR2 SYGVKD. The CDR3 length is 17 residues. The J segment lost 7 bases and the V segment lost 5 bases, leaving 17 bases of the junction unmatched. In nucleotides, the CDR3 is TGTGCCATCAGTTCTGCACCTCAATTGGGACAGCCGAATGAGCAGTTCTTC. Encoded protein: CAISSAPQLGQPNEQFF.

In this sample, this clone turned up a few times. The gene calls are TRBV2 and TRBJ1-1; D remains unclear. The length of the CDR3 is 12 residues. The ends were cut back, 7 bases at V and 4 bases at J, with 10 bases in the middle. Germline V gene lookup returns CDR1 SNHLY and CDR2 FYNNEI. The DNA of the CDR3 is TGTGCCAGCAAAGCCTTTCGCACTGAAGCTTTCTTT. Its translation: CASKAFRTEAFF.

The chain has TRBV27 and TRBJ2-5; 8 bases are a match to TRBD1. The CDR3 has 13 residues. Germline V gene lookup returns CDR1 MNHEY and CDR2 SMNVEV (reference sequence). Losses at the gene ends were 3 bases for V and 5 bases for J; bases not matched to a gene: 2. The CDR3 DNA is TGTGCCAGCAGTTTTCCAGGGGGCGAGACCCAGTACTTC. Encoded protein: CASSFPGGETQYF.

The rearrangement links TRBV6-5 to TRBJ2-4; possibly TRBD1 for D (5 bases). The CDR3 length is 12 residues. CDR1 and CDR2 from the germline V gene are MNHEY and SVGAGI. V lost 5 bases and J lost 5, with 7 bases in between. The CDR3 loop is CASSQGENIQYF. The CDR3 DNA sequence: TGTGCCAGCAGTCAGGGCGAAAACATTCAGTACTTC.

This clone came up many times. V and J are TRBV7-9 and TRBJ1-2; D is possibly TRBD1 (6 bases). In germline, CDR1 is SEHNR, CDR2 FQNEAQ (reference sequence). V was clipped by 4 bases and J by 5 bases, with 17 bases between them. CDR3 length: 15 residues. CDR3 amino acids: CASSSRGGGGYGYTF. The CDR3 nucleotides read TGTGCCAGCAGCTCCCGCGGGGGCGGGGGATATGGCTACACCTTC.

A few counts support this clone. This chain links TRBV28 with TRBJ2-3; no reliable D call. Trimming cost V 8 bases and J 3 bases, with 18 bases left between them. CDR1 is MDHEN and CDR2 is SYDVKM in the germline V gene. The CDR3 consists of 15 residues. CDR3 in DNA: TGTGCCAGCGGTAATGGGCCCCACGGGACAGATACGCAGTATTTT. It specifies CASGNGPHGTDTQYF. Full variable domain (missing parts from reference TRBV28 and TRBJ2-3): DVKVTQSSRYLVKRTGEKVFLECVQDMDHENMFWYRQDPGLGLRLIYFSYDVKMKEKGDIPEGYSVSREKKERFSLILESASTNQTSMYLCASGNGPHGTDTQYFGPGTRLTVL.

The sample holds many counts of this clone. The genes are TRBV6-5 and TRBJ2-7; TRBD2 aligns across 9 bases. The trim removed 6 bases at V and 3 bases at J, leaving 3 bases unmatched. Germline CDR1 MNHEY, CDR2 SVGAGI. The CDR3 length is 13 residues. CDR3 nucleotide sequence: TGTGCCAGCAGCAAGACTAGCGGCTACGAGCAGTACTTC. Its protein product is CASSKTSGYEQYF.

This chain joins TRBV30 and TRBJ2-7; TRBD2 might be the D (5 bases). V was clipped by 0 bases and J by 2 bases, with 11 bases between them. Germline lookup yields CDR1 GTSNPN and CDR2 SVGIG (reference sequence). The CDR3 sequence is 14 residues long. The CDR3 sequence: CAWSVRRRTYEQYF. CDR3 bases: TGTGCCTGGAGTGTACGTAGGAGGACCTACGAGCAGTACTTC.

The chain is built from TRBV4-1 and TRBJ2-7; no clear D. Trimming removed 0 bases from V and 7 bases from J, with 7 bases in between. Germline V gene lookup returns CDR1 MGHRA and CDR2 YSYEKL. This CDR3 has 12 amino acids. CDR3 coding DNA: TGCGCCAGCAGCCAAGAGGCCAAGGAGCAGTACTTC. This translates into CASSQEAKEQYF.

The chain couples TRBV6-5 to TRBJ2-1; weak D call: TRBD2 (5 bases). Trimming left V 6 bases short and J 4 bases short, with 13 bases between. The V gene's germline CDR1 is MNHEY and CDR2 SVGAGI. The length of the CDR3 is 14 residues. The CDR3 region has the DNA TGTGCCAGCAGGAGTACGGGAAGTTACAATGAGCAGTTCTTC. Amino acids: CASRSTGSYNEQFF.